This record looks at one T cell receptor (beta chain) sequence and its context. Its cognate antigen is unknown. Per germline, CDR1 SGHRS and CDR2 YFSETQ. The CDR3 loop spans 15 amino acids. J was trimmed by 1 base and V by 2 bases; bases with no gene match: 4. This sample is drawn from a study of OX40 agonist ivuxolimab in advanced cancers. Sequencing was performed with immunoSEQ multiplex PCR; in TCRdb, only in-frame clones are kept and a portion is missing. The sample yields fewer than 25,000 clones, 80% to 90% seen once. Patients were ineligible given autoimmune disease history or systemic immunosuppression. Findings and caveats of the study: Clonal expansion among partial responders at 0.1-3.0 mg/kg ranked near the lowest. Dosing at 0.1 to 3.0 mg/kg was accompanied by clonal expansion of CD4+ and CD8+ blood T cells by week 6.

This clonotype was obtained from an adult with an advanced solid tumor such as melanoma, head and neck, liver or kidney cancer. The sample in question was CD4+ or CD8+ T cells sorted from blood, obtained in a trial of the OX40 agonist ivuxolimab. The chain employs TRBV5-1 and TRBJ2-5, with 8 bases identical to TRBD2. CDR3: CASSLTSGRQETQYF. The CDR3 DNA reads TGCGCCAGCAGCTTAACTAGCGGCCGCCAAGAGACCCAGTACTTC.